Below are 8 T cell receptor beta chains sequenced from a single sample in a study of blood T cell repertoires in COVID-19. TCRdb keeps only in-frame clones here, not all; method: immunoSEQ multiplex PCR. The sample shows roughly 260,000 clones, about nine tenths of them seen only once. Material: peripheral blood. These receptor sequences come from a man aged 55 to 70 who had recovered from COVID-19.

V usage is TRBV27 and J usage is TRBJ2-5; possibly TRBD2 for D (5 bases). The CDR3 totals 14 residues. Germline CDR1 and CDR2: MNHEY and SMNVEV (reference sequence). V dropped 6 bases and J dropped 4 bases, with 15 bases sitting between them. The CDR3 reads CASRRSGSPETQYF. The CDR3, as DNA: TGTGCCAGCAGAAGATCGGGGTCCCCAGAGACCCAGTACTTC.

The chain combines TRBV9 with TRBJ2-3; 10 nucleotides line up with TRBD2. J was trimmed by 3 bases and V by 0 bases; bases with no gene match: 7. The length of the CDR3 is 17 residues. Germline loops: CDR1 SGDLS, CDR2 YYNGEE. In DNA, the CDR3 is TGTGCCAGCAGCGTAGAGGTAGCGGGGGGCCCAACAGATACGCAGTATTTT. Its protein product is CASSVEVAGGPTDTQYF.

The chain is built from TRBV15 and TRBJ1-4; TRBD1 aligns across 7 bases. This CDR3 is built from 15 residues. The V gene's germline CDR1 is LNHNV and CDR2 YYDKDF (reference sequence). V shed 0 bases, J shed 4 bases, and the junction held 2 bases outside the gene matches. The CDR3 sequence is CATSRDRGDNEKLFF. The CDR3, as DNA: TGTGCCACCAGCAGAGACAGGGGGGATAATGAAAAACTGTTTTTT.

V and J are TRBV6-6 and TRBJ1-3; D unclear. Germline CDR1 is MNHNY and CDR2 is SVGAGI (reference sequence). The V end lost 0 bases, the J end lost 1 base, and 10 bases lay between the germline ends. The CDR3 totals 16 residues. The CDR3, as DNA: TGTGCCAGCAGTTACTCGTTACAGCCGTCTGGAAACACCATATATTTT. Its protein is CASSYSLQPSGNTIYF.

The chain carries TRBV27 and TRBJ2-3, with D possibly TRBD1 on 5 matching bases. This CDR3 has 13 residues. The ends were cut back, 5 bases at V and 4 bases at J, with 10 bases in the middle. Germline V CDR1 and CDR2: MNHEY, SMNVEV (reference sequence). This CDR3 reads CASSADRADTQYF. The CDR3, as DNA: TGTGCCAGCAGTGCCGACAGAGCAGATACGCAGTATTTT.

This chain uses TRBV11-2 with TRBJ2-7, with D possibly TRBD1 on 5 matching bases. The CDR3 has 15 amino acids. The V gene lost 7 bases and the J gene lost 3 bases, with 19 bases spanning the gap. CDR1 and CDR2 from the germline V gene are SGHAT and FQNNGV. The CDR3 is CASTLPQGTYYEQYF. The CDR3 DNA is TGTGCCAGCACCCTCCCCCAGGGTACCTACTACGAGCAGTACTTC.

CDR3 sequence (DNA): TGTGCCAGCAGTTTGGACCAGCGGGGCAATCAGCCCCAGCATTTT. Amino acids: CASSLDQRGNQPQHF. This sequence joins TRBV27 and TRBJ1-5, with unresolved D. Germline-derived CDR1 and CDR2 are MNHEY and SMNVEV (reference sequence). The CDR3 loop spans 15 amino acids. Trimming stripped 3 bases from V and 2 bases from J, with 11 bases between.

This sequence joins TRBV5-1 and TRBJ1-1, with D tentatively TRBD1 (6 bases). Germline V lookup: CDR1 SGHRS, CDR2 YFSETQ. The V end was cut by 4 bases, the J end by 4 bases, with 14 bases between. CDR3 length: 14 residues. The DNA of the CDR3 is TGCGCCAGCAGCCAACAGGGTAAGGGCACTGAAGCTTTCTTT. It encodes CASSQQGKGTEAFF.